The rows below give T cell receptor beta chains drawn from one sample of a study of T cell changes during pregnancy in multiple sclerosis. Sequenced by immunoSEQ multiplex PCR; TCRdb stores in-frame clones only, minus some. The top ten clones hold under 0.75% of a sample with over 30,000 clones, roughly 89% of them seen once. Sequences were derived from CD4+ T cells from peripheral blood mononuclear cells, sampled in the second trimester of pregnancy. The receptors stem from a female donor in good health, enrolled as a control in a pregnancy study. The CDR3 runs from the conserved cysteine through the conserved F or W. D genes are given only for firm matches. For some rows the clone size is stated as once, few or many, or as a class when expanded; others skip it.

v_gene,abundance,j_gene,d_gene,CDR3aa,CDR3nt
TRBV6-5,NA,TRBJ1-1,NA,CASSYSQGEAFF,TGTGCCAGCAGTTACTCCCAGGGTGAAGCTTTCTTT
TRBV5-1,NA,TRBJ2-5,NA,CASSLEGLGRGLQETQYF,TGCGCCAGCAGCTTGGAGGGCCTAGGGCGGGGCCTCCAAGAGACCCAGTACTTC
TRBV7-2,NA,TRBJ1-2,NA,CASSLVGSGYTF,TGTGCCAGCAGCTTAGTAGGGAGTGGCTACACCTTC
TRBV7-9,NA,TRBJ2-1,NA,CASSQPGGEQFF,TGTGCCAGCAGCCAACCCGGGGGTGAGCAGTTCTTC
TRBV6-6,NA,TRBJ1-2,NA,CASSRREGSYGYTF,TGTGCCAGCAGCCGGAGAGAAGGGAGCTATGGCTACACCTTC
TRBV5-1,NA,TRBJ1-2,NA,CASSWEGRGYTF,TGCGCCAGCAGCTGGGAGGGTCGGGGCTACACCTTC
TRBV6-5,NA,TRBJ2-7,NA,CASSYSGTIYEQYF,TGTGCCAGCAGTTACTCAGGGACAATTTACGAGCAGTACTTC
TRBV28,NA,TRBJ2-4,TRBD1,CASSFPDRGMSLAKNIQYF,TGTGCCAGCAGTTTCCCGGACAGGGGTATGAGCCTAGCCAAAAACATTCAGTACTTC
TRBV7-3,NA,TRBJ2-5,TRBD2,CASSVVPGLAGGQETQYF,TGTGCCAGCAGCGTCGTACCGGGACTAGCGGGGGGGCAAGAGACCCAGTACTTC
TRBV19,NA,TRBJ2-3,NA,CASSIDRADTQYF,TGTGCCAGTAGTATAGACAGGGCGGATACGCAGTATTTT
TRBV30,NA,TRBJ1-2,NA,CAWSVRVGTGYTF,TGTGCCTGGAGTGTACGGGTAGGAACTGGCTACACCTTC
TRBV18,NA,TRBJ2-5,NA,CASSPRVPVQETQYF,TGTGCCAGCTCCCCGCGCGTCCCCGTCCAAGAGACCCAGTACTTC
TRBV27,few,TRBJ1-1,NA,CASSSFPNGEAFF,TGTGCCAGCAGTTCATTCCCGAACGGTGAAGCTTTCTTT
TRBV6-6,NA,TRBJ1-1,TRBD1,CASSPPGQGNTEAFF,TGTGCCAGCAGTCCTCCGGGACAGGGAAACACTGAAGCTTTCTTT
TRBV29-1,NA,TRBJ1-1,NA,CSARRGIGTEAFF,TGCAGCGCCCGAAGGGGGATAGGCACTGAAGCTTTCTTT
TRBV29-1,NA,TRBJ2-1,TRBD2,CSAPKLTSGVSNEQFF,TGCAGCGCCCCGAAATTGACTAGCGGGGTGTCAAATGAGCAGTTCTTC
TRBV5-6,NA,TRBJ2-4,NA,CASSSSGAYIQYF,TGTGCCAGCAGCTCCTCAGGGGCGTACATTCAGTACTTC
TRBV9,NA,TRBJ2-5,TRBD1,CASSADRGETQYF,TGTGCCAGCAGCGCTGACAGGGGAGAGACCCAGTACTTC
TRBV6-5,once,TRBJ1-2,NA,CASSYSAQAYGYTF,TGTGCCAGCAGTTACTCGGCACAGGCATATGGCTACACCTTC
TRBV14,NA,TRBJ1-3,NA,CASSREQGRSGNTIYF,TGTGCCAGCAGCCGAGAACAGGGAAGATCTGGAAACACCATATATTTT
TRBV6-1,once,TRBJ1-5,NA,CASSEGRTVSNQPQHF,TGTGCCAGCAGTGAAGGAAGAACGGTTAGCAATCAGCCCCAGCATTTT
TRBV7-6,NA,TRBJ2-3,TRBD2,CASSPQRGGLETDTQYF,TGTGCCAGCAGCCCTCAGCGGGGGGGCCTTGAGACAGATACGCAGTATTTT
TRBV10-3,NA,TRBJ2-7,TRBD2,CAIRTSTSGDEQYF,TGTGCCATCAGGACCTCGACTAGCGGGGACGAGCAGTACTTC
TRBV7-8,NA,TRBJ1-5,TRBD1,CASSSDRGLGNQPQHF,TGTGCCAGCAGCTCAGACAGGGGTTTAGGGAATCAGCCCCAGCATTTT
TRBV28,once,TRBJ1-2,NA,CASSLLRFQGSDYGYTF,TGTGCCAGCAGTTTATTAAGGTTCCAAGGTAGCGACTATGGCTACACCTTC
TRBV10-2,NA,TRBJ1-5,TRBD1,CASSALDRGSNQPQHF,TGCGCCAGCAGCGCCTTGGACAGGGGAAGCAATCAGCCCCAGCATTTT
TRBV11-1,NA,TRBJ2-1,NA,CASRQGSIYSYNEQFF,TGTGCCAGCAGGCAGGGCTCCATCTACTCCTACAATGAGCAGTTCTTC
TRBV6-6,NA,TRBJ2-7,NA,CASSTNYEQYF,TGTGCCAGCAGTACAAACTACGAGCAGTACTTC
TRBV28,NA,TRBJ1-6,TRBD1,CASSPQGGSGSPLHF,TGTGCCAGCAGTCCCCAGGGGGGATCAGGGTCACCCCTCCACTTT
TRBV18,few,TRBJ1-2,TRBD1,CASSPDRDLHGYTF,TGTGCCAGCTCACCGGACAGGGACCTTCATGGCTACACCTTC
TRBV25-1,NA,TRBJ1-3,NA,CASSSGTNTIYF,TGTGCCAGCAGCAGTGGTACGAACACCATATATTTT
TRBV5-6,NA,TRBJ1-6,NA,CASDSKTQNSPLHF,TGTGCCAGCGACAGCAAAACCCAGAATTCACCCCTCCACTTT
TRBV20-1,NA,TRBJ2-5,NA,CSASGLSLYF,TGCAGTGCTAGTGGCCTTTCCCTCTACTTC
TRBV7-8,NA,TRBJ1-5,NA,CASSLIGSRTGWDNQPQHF,TGTGCCAGCAGCTTAATAGGAAGCCGAACAGGGTGGGATAATCAGCCCCAGCATTTT
TRBV5-5,NA,TRBJ2-5,TRBD1,CASSQDRGGSRETQYF,TGTGCCAGCAGCCAGGACAGGGGTGGGAGTAGGGAGACCCAGTACTTC
TRBV7-3,NA,TRBJ1-1,TRBD1,CASSPSDRRVEAFF,TGTGCCAGCAGCCCCTCGGACAGGCGTGTCGAAGCTTTCTTT
TRBV30,once,TRBJ1-5,NA,CAWSDNRINQPQHF,TGTGCCTGGAGTGATAACAGAATCAATCAGCCCCAGCATTTT
TRBV7-2,few,TRBJ1-1,TRBD1,CASGGQLNTEAFF,TGTGCCAGCGGGGGACAGCTGAACACTGAAGCTTTCTTT
TRBV9,NA,TRBJ1-2,NA,CASSVAGASGYTF,TGTGCCAGCAGCGTGGCGGGGGCGAGTGGCTACACCTTC
TRBV7-2,NA,TRBJ2-4,TRBD2,CASSGTSGGATKNIQYF,TGTGCCAGCAGCGGAACTAGCGGGGGGGCGACCAAAAACATTCAGTACTTC
TRBV6-6,NA,TRBJ1-2,NA,CASSYTDNYGYTF,TGTGCCAGCAGTTACACAGATAACTATGGCTACACCTTC
TRBV6-5,NA,TRBJ2-1,NA,CASSPGVARYNEQFF,TGTGCCAGCAGTCCCGGGGTAGCGAGATACAATGAGCAGTTCTTC
TRBV10-3,NA,TRBJ2-3,NA,CAISESTRGNTQYF,TGTGCCATCAGTGAGTCGACTCGAGGGAATACGCAGTATTTT
TRBV4-2,NA,TRBJ2-3,NA,CASSLRVGSTDTQYF,TGTGCCAGCAGCCTCAGGGTGGGGAGCACAGATACGCAGTATTTT
TRBV5-6,NA,TRBJ1-4,TRBD1,CASSFGQGGEKLFF,TGTGCCAGCAGCTTCGGACAGGGAGGGGAAAAACTGTTTTTT
TRBV27,NA,TRBJ2-7,TRBD2,CASRNLAGGFYEQYF,TGTGCCAGCAGAAACCTAGCGGGGGGCTTCTACGAGCAGTACTTC
TRBV5-6,NA,TRBJ2-3,NA,CASSLVGGGRTDTQYF,TGTGCCAGCAGCTTGGTAGGGGGGGGTAGGACAGATACGCAGTATTTT
TRBV2,once,TRBJ1-2,NA,CASRGGGGYGYTF,TGTGCCAGCAGGGGAGGGGGTGGCTATGGCTACACCTTC
TRBV20-1,NA,TRBJ1-1,NA,CSARTGEAFF,TGCAGTGCTAGAACAGGGGAAGCTTTCTTT
TRBV7-9,NA,TRBJ1-5,NA,CASSDGHPFNQPQHF,TGTGCCAGCAGCGACGGACATCCTTTCAATCAGCCCCAGCATTTT
TRBV7-3,few,TRBJ2-3,TRBD1,CASSSTRDRGSDTQYF,TGTGCCAGCAGCTCAACCCGGGACAGGGGCTCAGATACGCAGTATTTT
TRBV19,NA,TRBJ1-2,NA,CASIREQEGRQGYTF,TGTGCCAGTATTAGAGAGCAAGAAGGGAGGCAGGGCTACACCTTC